The 26 T cell receptor beta chains listed next were all sequenced from one sample in a study of cytomegalovirus exposure and HLA in healthy donors. With 60 Vbeta and 13 Jbeta primers, the PCR was carried out. TCRdb keeps only in-frame clones here, not all; method: immunoSEQ multiplex PCR. This table holds 130,000 to 150,000 clones, roughly 79% found once. Sequences were obtained from PBMCs. These receptor sequences come from a woman aged 40 to 55 in good health and CMV-seropositive.

This clone was seen just once. The chain recombines TRBV6-1 with TRBJ2-5; tentatively, D is TRBD1 (5 bases). Germline CDR1 and CDR2: MNHNS and SASEGT. V lost 6 bases to trimming and J lost 3 bases, with 8 bases between them. The CDR3 extends over 12 amino acids. The CDR3 here is CASRATEETQYF. CDR3 DNA: TGTGCCAGCAGAGCGACAGAAGAGACCCAGTACTTC.

The chain is built from TRBV2 and TRBJ2-5, with a tentative D call TRBD1 (5 bases). The better agreement between TRBJ2-7 and the DNA end casts doubt on the J call. Germline V gene sequence: CDR1 SNHLY, CDR2 FYNNEI. The length of the CDR3 is 15 residues. In nucleotides, the CDR3 is TGTGCCAGCAGTGGATTGGCAGGGCTGTCCTACGAGCAGTACTTC. Translated, it gives CASSGLAGLSYEQYF.

This clone was seen a few times. The V call is TRBV7-3, the J call TRBJ2-2, with 7 bases matching TRBD2. V dropped 5 bases and J dropped 2; count of bases not matched to a gene: 8. Germline CDR1 is SGHTA and CDR2 is FQGTGA. This CDR3 has 16 residues. CDR3 region: CASSPVGGGNTGELFF. For the CDR3, the DNA is TGTGCCAGCAGCCCCGTTGGCGGGGGTAACACCGGGGAGCTGTTTTTT.

This clone was seen more than once but under ten times. The chain has TRBV4-1 and TRBJ2-7; 7 nucleotides agree with TRBD2. V shed 4 bases and J 1 base; nucleotides not matched to a gene: 4. Germline V gene sequence: CDR1 MGHRA, CDR2 YSYEKL. The CDR3 is 14 residues long. For the CDR3, the DNA is TGCGCCAGCAGCCCAGCGGGAACATCCTACGAGCAGTACTTC. This encodes CASSPAGTSYEQYF.

This sequence joins TRBV5-4 and TRBJ1-3; 8 nucleotides agree with TRBD1. There are 16 residues in the CDR3. CDR1 SGHNT and CDR2 YYREEE come from the germline V gene (reference sequence). Germline trimming cut 0 bases from V and 4 bases from J; bases unmatched to any gene: 6. Here the CDR3 DNA reads TGTGCCAGCAGCTTGGAACAGGGGGATTACGGAAACACCATATATTTT. This encodes CASSLEQGDYGNTIYF.

Worth noting for this clone: One junction end does not reproduce the germline sequence, and a read error may be involved. The chain uses TRBV2 and TRBJ1-2; maybe TRBD1 (5 bases). Germline loops: CDR1 SNHLY, CDR2 FYNNEI. The CDR3 spans 14 residues. The CDR3 DNA sequence: TGTGCGAGCAAGGGGCCCGATGGGTACTATGGCTACACCTTC. It codes for CASKGPDGYYGYTF.

J is TRBJ2-2 and V is TRBV7-3; 9 nucleotides line up with TRBD1. Trimming at V came to 4 bases and at J to 5 bases, leaving 8 bases not matched to a gene. The length of the CDR3 is 16 residues. Germline values: CDR1 SGHTA, CDR2 FQGTGA. The CDR3 loop is CASSSLDRGRTGELFF. In nucleotides, the CDR3 is TGTGCCAGCAGCTCCTTGGACAGGGGACGGACCGGGGAGCTGTTTTTT.

The J gene is TRBJ1-5, the V gene TRBV6-5; TRBD1 aligns across 8 bases. Trimming removed 6 bases from V and 9 bases from J; junction bases left unmatched: 7. Germline V gene lookup returns CDR1 MNHEY and CDR2 SVGAGI. The CDR3 totals 13 residues. The CDR3 nucleotides read TGTGCCAGCAGCCGGACAGGGTTAATGCCCCAGCATTTT. This encodes CASSRTGLMPQHF.

This chain uses TRBV27 with TRBJ2-7; TRBD2 might be the D (5 bases). Germline V gene lookup returns CDR1 MNHEY and CDR2 SMNVEV (reference sequence). V dropped 6 bases and J dropped 4 bases, with 13 bases sitting between them. This CDR3 contains 13 residues. In DNA form, the CDR3 reads TGTGCCAGCAGCAAGGACTCCGAGTACGAGCAGTACTTC. Translated, it gives CASSKDSEYEQYF.

The chain combines TRBV2 with TRBJ2-5, with TRBD2 as a possible D gene (6 bases). V lost 6 bases and J 5 bases, leaving 16 bases between the germline ends. CDR1 is SNHLY, CDR2 FYNNEI, per germline. CDR3 length equals 14 residues. CDR3 residues: CASRATSGGETQYF. The CDR3 coding sequence is TGTGCCAGCAGGGCGACTAGTGGGGGGGAGACCCAGTACTTC.

The chain recombines TRBV19 with TRBJ2-2, with TRBD2 matching 9 bases. V trimming: 2 bases; J trimming: 7 bases; junction bases outside the gene matches: 8. The CDR3 length is 16 residues. Germline V gene data show CDR1 as LNHDA and CDR2 as SQIVND (reference sequence). As DNA, the CDR3 is TGTGCCAGTAGTATATTGGCAGCGGGGGGTTACGGGGAGCTGTTTTTT. Translated: CASSILAAGGYGELFF. The full variable domain, its missing parts supplied by reference TRBV19 and TRBJ2-2, is DGGITQSPKYLFRKEGQNVTLSCEQNLNHDAMYWYRQDPGQGLRLIYYSQIVNDFQKGDIAEGYSVSREKKESFPLTVTSAQKNPTAFYLCASSILAAGGYGELFFGEGSRLTVL.

V is TRBV5-6 and J is TRBJ2-5; D is possibly TRBD1 (6 bases). V was cut by 0 bases and J by 0 bases, with 12 bases left in between. CDR1 is SGHDT, CDR2 YYEEEE, per germline. This CDR3 contains 16 residues. As DNA, the CDR3 is TGTGCCAGCAGCTTGGCTAGGGGGTGGAACCAAGAGACCCAGTACTTC. Translation gives CASSLARGWNQETQYF.

The chain combines TRBV9 with TRBJ1-3; the D is unclear. Germline V gives CDR1 SGDLS, CDR2 YYNGEE. V was shortened by 3 bases and J by 0 bases, with 13 bases between the two germline ends. The CDR3 extends over 16 amino acids. The CDR3 sequence is CASSAGDTSSGNTIYF. The CDR3 DNA reads as TGTGCCAGCAGCGCAGGTGACACTAGCTCTGGAAACACCATATATTTT.

This CDR3 is CAWSSGAAGANVLTF. The CDR3 bases are TGTGCCTGGAGTAGCGGCGCAGCTGGGGCCAACGTCCTGACTTTC. The V gene is TRBV30, the J gene TRBJ2-6; D might be TRBD2 (5 bases). Germline V lookup: CDR1 GTSNPN, CDR2 SVGIG (reference sequence). Trimming removed 2 bases at V and 2 bases at J, with 10 bases between. The CDR3 has 15 amino acids.

This clone appeared once. This chain connects TRBV5-1 to TRBJ2-3, with 10 nucleotides matching TRBD2. With V trimmed by 4 bases and J by 13 bases, 18 bases remained unmatched. The CDR3 sequence is 16 residues long. Germline V lookup: CDR1 SGHRS, CDR2 YFSETQ. In DNA, the CDR3 is TGCGCCAGCAGCCTGGGGGTAGATAGCGGGGGGCCCACCGAGTATTTT. The encoded protein is CASSLGVDSGGPTEYF.

There are a few counts of this clone. CDR3 sequence: CAWTGGGNQPQHF. The CDR3 DNA is TGTGCCTGGACAGGGGGTGGCAATCAGCCCCAGCATTTT. The gene calls are TRBV30 and TRBJ1-5; TRBD1 agrees at 7 bases. This CDR3 has 13 amino acids. The V segment lost 4 bases and the J segment 2 bases; nucleotides outside the gene matches: 2. Germline loops: CDR1 GTSNPN, CDR2 SVGIG (reference sequence).

J is TRBJ2-2 and V is TRBV19; TRBD2 aligns across 10 bases. The CDR3 contains 18 residues. J gave up 2 bases and V 3 bases, and 9 bases lay outside the gene matches. The germline CDR1 and CDR2 sequences are LNHDA and SQIVND (reference sequence). The CDR3 DNA reads as TGTGCCAGTAGTATGGAAGCGAGCGGGGGGGCCAACACCGGGGAGCTGTTTTTT. As protein: CASSMEASGGANTGELFF.

The J gene is TRBJ2-5, the V gene TRBV7-9; 9 positions agree with TRBD2. Germline V gives CDR1 SEHNR, CDR2 FQNEAQ (reference sequence). The V and J ends lost 1 base and 5 bases, in that order; junction bases with no gene match: 11. The CDR3 length is 17 residues. The DNA of the CDR3 is TGTGCCAGCAGCTTAGGATTATTAGCGGGGGTCAGGGAGACCCAGTACTTC. It is translated as CASSLGLLAGVRETQYF.

This clone was counted a single time. This chain links TRBV7-9 with TRBJ1-5; 8 nucleotides line up with TRBD1. The CDR3 contains 15 residues. V lost 4 bases and J lost 7; bases outside the gene matches: 9. Per germline, CDR1 SEHNR and CDR2 FQNEAQ (reference sequence). The CDR3 nucleotides read TGTGCCAGCAGCTCGACAGGGGAGGTGGGACAGCCCCAGCATTTT. Protein product: CASSSTGEVGQPQHF.

The CDR3 DNA reads TGCGCCAGCAGCCAAGATCGGACTAGCGGCCCCGCTGGGGATGAGCAGTTCTTC. Its translation: CASSQDRTSGPAGDEQFF. The chain employs TRBV4-1 and TRBJ2-1; 10 bases agree with TRBD2. V lost 0 bases, J lost 8 bases, and 13 bases stayed unmatched. From germline, CDR1 is MGHRA and CDR2 YSYEKL. The CDR3 length is 18 residues.

This clone was counted between two and nine times. This chain connects TRBV6-5 to TRBJ2-7; unclear D gene. The CDR3 spans 12 residues. Germline V CDR1 and CDR2: MNHEY, SVGAGI. The V end lost 8 bases, the J end lost 3 bases, and 11 bases lay between the germline ends. The CDR3 loop reads CASGPGFYEQYF. The CDR3 nucleotides are TGTGCCAGCGGTCCAGGATTCTACGAGCAGTACTTC.

CDR3 amino acids: CASSEGGGSGYEQYF. For the CDR3, the DNA is TGTGCCAGCAGCGAGGGGGGGGGATCGGGCTACGAGCAGTACTTC. The chain has TRBV9 and TRBJ2-5; D may be TRBD2 (7 bases). The DNA end favors TRBJ2-7, so the J call may be wrong. This CDR3 is built from 15 residues. In germline, CDR1 is SGDLS, CDR2 YYNGEE.

For the CDR3, the DNA is TGTGCCATCTCAGGGGGGATAAGCACAGATACGCAGTATTTT. Its translation: CAISGGISTDTQYF. The chain combines TRBV10-3 with TRBJ2-3; weak D call: TRBD1 (7 bases). Germline CDR1 is ENHRY and CDR2 is SYGVKD. There are 14 residues in the CDR3. The V end was cut by 8 bases, the J end by 0 bases, with 12 bases between.

This clone was picked up a small number of times. The chain couples TRBV4-1 to TRBJ1-1, with no clear D. The germline V and J ends were trimmed by 0 bases and 5 bases, with 10 bases remaining between them. The CDR3 sequence is 14 residues long. Germline V CDR1 and CDR2: MGHRA, YSYEKL. The CDR3 nucleotides are TGCGCCAGCAGCCAAGATACGATGAGGACTGAAGCTTTCTTT. It yields the protein CASSQDTMRTEAFF.

V is TRBV5-5 and J is TRBJ2-1, with D maybe TRBD2 (6 bases). CDR3 length equals 16 residues. The V gene's germline CDR1 is SGHKS and CDR2 YYEKEE (reference sequence). The V end was cut by 0 bases, the J end by 8 bases, with 18 bases between. Written as DNA, the CDR3 is TGTGCCAGCAGCTTGGCCCCGGGACTCTCCTTCGATGAGCAGTTCTTC. Translating gives CASSLAPGLSFDEQFF.

V is TRBV11-2 and J is TRBJ1-1; D uncertain. This CDR3 is built from 14 residues. The V end was cut by 1 base, the J end by 1 base, with 7 bases between. Looked up from germline, CDR1 is SGHAT and CDR2 is FQNNGV. CDR3 amino acids: CASSLAVRNTEAFF. CDR3 coding DNA: TGTGCCAGCAGCTTAGCTGTGAGGAACACTGAAGCTTTCTTT.